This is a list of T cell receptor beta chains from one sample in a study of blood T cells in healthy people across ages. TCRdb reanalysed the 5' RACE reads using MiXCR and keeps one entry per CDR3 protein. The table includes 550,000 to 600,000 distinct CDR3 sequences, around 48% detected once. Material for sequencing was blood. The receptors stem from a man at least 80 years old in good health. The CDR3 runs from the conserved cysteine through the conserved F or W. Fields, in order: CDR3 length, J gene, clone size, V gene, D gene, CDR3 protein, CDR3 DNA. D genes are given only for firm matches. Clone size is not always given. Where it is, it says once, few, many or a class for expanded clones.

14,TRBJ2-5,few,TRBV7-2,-,CASSFWRTGETQYF,TGTGCCAGCAGCTTCTGGAGGACCGGAGAGACCCAGTACTTC
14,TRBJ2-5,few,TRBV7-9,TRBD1,CASSSGQGPETQYF,TGTGCCAGCAGCTCGGGACAGGGCCCAGAGACCCAGTACTTC
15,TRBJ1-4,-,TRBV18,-,CASSPLGPTAEKLFF,TGTGCCAGCTCACCCCTCGGGCCCACGGCTGAAAAACTGTTTTTT
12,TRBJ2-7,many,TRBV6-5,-,CASSAGPGEQYF,TGTGCCAGCAGCGCCGGACCCGGCGAGCAGTACTTC
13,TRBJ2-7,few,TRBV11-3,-,CASSLGASYEQYF,TGTGCCAGCAGCTTAGGGGCCTCCTACGAGCAGTACTTC
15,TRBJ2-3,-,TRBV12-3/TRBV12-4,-,CASTDGGLGTDTQYF,TGTGCCAGCACAGATGGTGGACTTGGCACAGATACGCAGTATTTT
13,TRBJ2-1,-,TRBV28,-,CASTASWYNEQFF,TGTGCCAGCACGGCTAGCTGGTACAATGAGCAGTTCTTC
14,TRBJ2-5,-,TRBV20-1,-,CSARSVSGTYGQYF,TGCAGTGCTAGATCTGTTAGCGGAACCTACGGGCAGTACTTC
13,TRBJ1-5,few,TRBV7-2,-,CASSLSYNQPQHF,TGTGCCAGCAGCTTAAGTTACAATCAGCCCCAGCATTTT
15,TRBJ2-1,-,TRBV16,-,CASSQYSPVSNEQFF,TGTGCCAGCAGCCAATATAGCCCCGTCTCCAATGAGCAGTTCTTC
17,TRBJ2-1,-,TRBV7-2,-,CASSLGRFKGRGNEQFF,TGTGCCAGCAGCTTAGGTCGATTTAAGGGGCGAGGGAATGAGCAGTTCTTC
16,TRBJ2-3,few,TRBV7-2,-,CASSLARGVPTDTQYF,TGTGCCAGCAGCTTAGCGCGCGGGGTCCCCACAGATACGCAGTATTTT
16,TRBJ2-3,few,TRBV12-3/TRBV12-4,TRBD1,CASRPPTGASTDTQYF,TGTGCCAGCAGACCCCCGACAGGGGCTAGCACAGATACGCAGTATTTT
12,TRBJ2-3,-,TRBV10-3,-,CAISESAETQYF,TGTGCCATCAGTGAGTCTGCGGAGACGCAGTATTTT
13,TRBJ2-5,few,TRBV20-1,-,CSARATTEETQYF,TGCAGTGCTAGAGCTACAACCGAAGAGACCCAGTACTTC
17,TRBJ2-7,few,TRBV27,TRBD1,CASSLRTTGTGSYEQYF,TGTGCCAGCAGTTTACGTACCACCGGGACAGGGTCCTACGAGCAGTACTTC
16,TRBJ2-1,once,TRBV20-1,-,CSAFSPGQKGYNEQFF,TGCAGTGCTTTTTCTCCGGGACAAAAGGGCTACAATGAGCAGTTCTTC
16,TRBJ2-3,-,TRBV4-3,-,CASSQAGVGVTDTQYF,TGCGCCAGCAGCCAAGCCGGGGTGGGGGTCACAGATACGCAGTATTTT
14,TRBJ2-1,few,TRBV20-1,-,CSVPKVQGGNEQFF,TGCAGTGTCCCTAAGGTCCAGGGGGGCAATGAGCAGTTCTTC
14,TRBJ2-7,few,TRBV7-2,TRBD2,CASSRGAGSYGQYF,TGTGCCAGCTCGAGGGGAGCGGGGTCCTACGGGCAGTACTTC
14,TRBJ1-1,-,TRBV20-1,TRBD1,CSASAGTVNTEAFF,TGCAGTGCTAGCGCCGGGACAGTGAACACTGAAGCTTTCTTT
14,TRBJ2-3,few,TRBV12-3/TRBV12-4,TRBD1,CASSLVPGGDTQYF,TGTGCCAGCAGTTTAGTTCCAGGGGGAGATACGCAGTATTTT